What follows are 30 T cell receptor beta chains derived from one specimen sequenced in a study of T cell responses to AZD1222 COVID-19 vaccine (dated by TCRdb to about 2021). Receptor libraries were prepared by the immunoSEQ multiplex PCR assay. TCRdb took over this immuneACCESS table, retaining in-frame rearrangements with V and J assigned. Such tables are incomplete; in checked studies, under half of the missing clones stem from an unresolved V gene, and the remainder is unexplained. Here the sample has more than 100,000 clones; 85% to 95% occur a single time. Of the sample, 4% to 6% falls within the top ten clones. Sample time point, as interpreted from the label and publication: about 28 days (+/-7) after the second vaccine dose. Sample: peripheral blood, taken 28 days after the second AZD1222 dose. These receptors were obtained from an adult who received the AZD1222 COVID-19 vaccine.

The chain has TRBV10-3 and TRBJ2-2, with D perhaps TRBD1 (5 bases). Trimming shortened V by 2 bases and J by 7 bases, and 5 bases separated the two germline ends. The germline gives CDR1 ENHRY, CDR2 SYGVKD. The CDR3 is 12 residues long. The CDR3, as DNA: TGTGCCATCAGTGAGAGGGGCGGGGAGCTGTTTTTT. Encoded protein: CAISERGGELFF.

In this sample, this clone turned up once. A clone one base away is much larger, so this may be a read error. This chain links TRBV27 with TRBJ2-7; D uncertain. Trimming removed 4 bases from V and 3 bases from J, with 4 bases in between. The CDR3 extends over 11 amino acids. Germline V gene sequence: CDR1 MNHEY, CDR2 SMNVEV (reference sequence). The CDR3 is CASSSNYEQYF. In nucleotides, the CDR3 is TGTGCCAGCAGTTCGAACTACGAGCAGTACTTC.

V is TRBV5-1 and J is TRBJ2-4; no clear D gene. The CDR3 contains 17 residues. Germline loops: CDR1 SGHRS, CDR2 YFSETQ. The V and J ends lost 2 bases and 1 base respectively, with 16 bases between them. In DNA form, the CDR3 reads TGCGCCAGCAGCTTTTCCCCTTTTATGAGGGCCAAAAACATTCAGTACTTC. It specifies CASSFSPFMRAKNIQYF.

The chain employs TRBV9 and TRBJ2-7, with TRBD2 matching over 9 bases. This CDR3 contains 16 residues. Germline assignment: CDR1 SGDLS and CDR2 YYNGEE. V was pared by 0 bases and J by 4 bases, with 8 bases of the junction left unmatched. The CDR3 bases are TGTGCCAGCAGCGTAGACGGGGCGGGAGGGTGGTACGAGCAGTACTTC. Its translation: CASSVDGAGGWYEQYF. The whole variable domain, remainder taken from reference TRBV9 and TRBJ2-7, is DSGVTQTPKHLITATGQRVTLRCSPRSGDLSVYWYQQSLDQGLQFLIQYYNGEERAKGNILERFSAQQFPDLHSELNLSSLELGDSALYFCASSVDGAGGWYEQYFGPGTRLTVT.

CDR3 amino acids: CAWSVTRLNTGELFF. The CDR3 DNA reads as TGTGCCTGGAGTGTAACTCGCCTAAACACCGGGGAGCTGTTTTTT. The rearrangement joins TRBV30 to TRBJ2-2, with D uncertain. V was pared by 0 bases and J by 2 bases, with 10 bases between. CDR3 length equals 15 residues. Per the germline V gene, CDR1 is GTSNPN and CDR2 is SVGIG (reference sequence).

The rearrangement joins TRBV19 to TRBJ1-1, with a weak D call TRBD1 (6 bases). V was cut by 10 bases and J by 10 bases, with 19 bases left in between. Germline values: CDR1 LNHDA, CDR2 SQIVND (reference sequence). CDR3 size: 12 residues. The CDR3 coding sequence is TGTGCCACCACCGGGGGGCTAGGTCCAGCTTTCTTT. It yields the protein CATTGGLGPAFF.

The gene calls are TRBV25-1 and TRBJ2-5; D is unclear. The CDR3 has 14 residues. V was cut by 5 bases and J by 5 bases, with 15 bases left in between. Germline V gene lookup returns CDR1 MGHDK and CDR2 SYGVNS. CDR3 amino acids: CASSQPPLYETQYF. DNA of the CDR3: TGTGCCAGCAGTCAACCCCCCCTTTACGAGACCCAGTACTTC.

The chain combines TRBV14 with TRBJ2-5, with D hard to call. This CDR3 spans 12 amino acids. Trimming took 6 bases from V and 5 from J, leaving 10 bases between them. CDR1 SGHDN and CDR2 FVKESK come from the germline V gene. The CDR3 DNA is TGTGCCAGCAGGGACCTACCCGAGACCCAGTACTTC. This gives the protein CASRDLPETQYF.

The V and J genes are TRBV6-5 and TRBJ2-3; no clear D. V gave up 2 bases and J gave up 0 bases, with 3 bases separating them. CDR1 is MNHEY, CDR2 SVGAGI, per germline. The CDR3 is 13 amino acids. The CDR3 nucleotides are TGTGCCAGCAGTTACATCAGCACAGATACGCAGTATTTT. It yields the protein CASSYISTDTQYF.

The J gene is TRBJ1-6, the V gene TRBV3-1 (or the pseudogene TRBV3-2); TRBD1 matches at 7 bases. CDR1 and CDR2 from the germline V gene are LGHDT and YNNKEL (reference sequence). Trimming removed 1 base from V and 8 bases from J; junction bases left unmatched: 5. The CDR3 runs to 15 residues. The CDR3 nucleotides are TGTGCCAGCAGCCAAGTCGCCAGGGGGGATTCACCCCTCCACTTT. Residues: CASSQVARGDSPLHF.

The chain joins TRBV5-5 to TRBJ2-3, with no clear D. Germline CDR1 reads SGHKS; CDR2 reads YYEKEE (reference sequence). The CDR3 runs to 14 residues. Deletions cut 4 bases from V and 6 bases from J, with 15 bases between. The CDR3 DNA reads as TGTGCCAGCAGCCCCCGTCGTACCGCCGATACGCAGTATTTT. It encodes CASSPRRTADTQYF.

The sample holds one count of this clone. In DNA, the CDR3 is TGTGCCAGCAGGGAGACCGGGGCCAACGTCCTGACTTTC. Residues: CASRETGANVLTF. The genes are TRBV6-5 and TRBJ2-6, with D unclear. The CDR3 contains 13 residues. Germline V gene data show CDR1 as MNHEY and CDR2 as SVGAGI. V lost 6 bases to trimming and J lost 4 bases, with 7 bases between them.

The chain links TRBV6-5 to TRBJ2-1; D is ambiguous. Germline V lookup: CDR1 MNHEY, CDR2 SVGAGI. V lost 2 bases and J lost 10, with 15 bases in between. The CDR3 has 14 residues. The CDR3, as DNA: TGTGCCAGCAGTTACGGGGTAGGTTCACAAGAGCAGTTCTTC. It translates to CASSYGVGSQEQFF.

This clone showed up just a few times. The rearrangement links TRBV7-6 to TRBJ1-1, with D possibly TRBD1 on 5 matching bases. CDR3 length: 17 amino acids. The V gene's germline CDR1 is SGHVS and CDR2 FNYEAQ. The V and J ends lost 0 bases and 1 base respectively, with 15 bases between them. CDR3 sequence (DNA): TGTGCCAGCAGCTTAGCGACGTTACGGACAACGAACACTGAAGCTTTCTTT. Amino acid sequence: CASSLATLRTTNTEAFF. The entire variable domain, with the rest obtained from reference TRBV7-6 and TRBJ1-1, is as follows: GAGVSQSPRYKVTKRGQDVALRCDPISGHVSLYWYRQALGQGPEFLTYFNYEAQQDKSGLPNDRFSAERPEGSISTLTIQRTEQRDSAMYRCASSLATLRTTNTEAFFGQGTRLTVV.

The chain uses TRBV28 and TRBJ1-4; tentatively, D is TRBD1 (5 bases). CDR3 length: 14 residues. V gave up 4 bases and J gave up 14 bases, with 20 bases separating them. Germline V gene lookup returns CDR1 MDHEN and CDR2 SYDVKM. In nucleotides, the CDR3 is TGTGCCAGCAGTTCGGGACGCAAGGGCGTTCTGCTGTTTTTT. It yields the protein CASSSGRKGVLLFF.

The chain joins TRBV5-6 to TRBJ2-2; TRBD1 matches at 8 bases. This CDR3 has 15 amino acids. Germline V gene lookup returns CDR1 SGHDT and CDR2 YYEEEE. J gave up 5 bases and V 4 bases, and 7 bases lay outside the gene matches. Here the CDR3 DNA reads TGTGCCAGCAGCGGCGGGACAGGCGGGACCGGGGAGCTGTTTTTT. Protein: CASSGGTGGTGELFF.

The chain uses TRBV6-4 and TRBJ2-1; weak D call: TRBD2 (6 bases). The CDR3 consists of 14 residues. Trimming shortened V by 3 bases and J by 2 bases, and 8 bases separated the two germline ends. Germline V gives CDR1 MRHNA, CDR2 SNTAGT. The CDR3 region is CASSESSAYNEQFF. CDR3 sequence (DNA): TGTGCCAGCAGTGAATCTAGCGCCTACAATGAGCAGTTCTTC.

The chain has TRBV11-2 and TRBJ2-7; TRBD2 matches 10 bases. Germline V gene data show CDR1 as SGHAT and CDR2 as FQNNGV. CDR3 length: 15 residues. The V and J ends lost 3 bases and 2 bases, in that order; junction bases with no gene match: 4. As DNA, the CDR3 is TGTGCCAGCAGCTTCTTAACTAGCGGGGCCTACGAGCAGTACTTC. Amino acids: CASSFLTSGAYEQYF.

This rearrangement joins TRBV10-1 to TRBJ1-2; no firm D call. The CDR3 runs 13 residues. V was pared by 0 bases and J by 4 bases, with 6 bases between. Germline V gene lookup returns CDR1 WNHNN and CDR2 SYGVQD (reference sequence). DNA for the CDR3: TGCGCCAGCAGTGAGTCCCCAGCCTATGGCTACACCTTC. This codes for CASSESPAYGYTF.

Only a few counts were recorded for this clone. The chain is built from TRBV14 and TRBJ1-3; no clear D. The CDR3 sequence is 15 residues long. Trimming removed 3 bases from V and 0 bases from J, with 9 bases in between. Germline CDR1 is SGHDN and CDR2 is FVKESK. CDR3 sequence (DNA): TGTGCCAGCAGCCATCGGCGAACCTCTGGAAACACCATATATTTT. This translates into CASSHRRTSGNTIYF.

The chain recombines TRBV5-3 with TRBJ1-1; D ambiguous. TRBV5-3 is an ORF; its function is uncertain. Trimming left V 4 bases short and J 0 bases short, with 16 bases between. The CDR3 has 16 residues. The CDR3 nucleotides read TGTGCCAGAAGCGGCACGCTCGGAAGCATGAACACTGAAGCTTTCTTT. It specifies CARSGTLGSMNTEAFF.

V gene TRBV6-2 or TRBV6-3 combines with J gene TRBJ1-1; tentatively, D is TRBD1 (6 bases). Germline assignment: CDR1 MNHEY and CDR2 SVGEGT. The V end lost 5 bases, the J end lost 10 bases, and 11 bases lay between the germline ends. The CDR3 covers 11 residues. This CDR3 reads CASSTRGRAFF. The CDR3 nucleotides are TGTGCCAGCAGTACTAGGGGGAGAGCTTTCTTT.

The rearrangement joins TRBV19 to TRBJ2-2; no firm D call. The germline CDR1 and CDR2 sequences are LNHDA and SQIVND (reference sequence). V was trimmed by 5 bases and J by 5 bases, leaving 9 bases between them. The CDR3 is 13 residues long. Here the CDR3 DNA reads TGTGCCAGTAGTCCCTCCTGGACCGGGGAGCTGTTTTTT. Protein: CASSPSWTGELFF.

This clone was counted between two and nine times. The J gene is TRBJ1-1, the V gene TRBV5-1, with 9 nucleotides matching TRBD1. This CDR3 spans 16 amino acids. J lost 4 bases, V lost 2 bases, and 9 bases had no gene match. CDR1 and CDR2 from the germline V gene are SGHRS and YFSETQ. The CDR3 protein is CASSFKTGGRGTEAFF. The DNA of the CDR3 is TGCGCCAGCAGCTTCAAAACAGGGGGCAGAGGCACTGAAGCTTTCTTT.

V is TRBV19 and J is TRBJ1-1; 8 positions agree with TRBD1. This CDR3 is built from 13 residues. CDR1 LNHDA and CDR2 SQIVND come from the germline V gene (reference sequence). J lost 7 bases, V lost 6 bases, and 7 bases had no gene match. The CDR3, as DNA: TGTGCCAGTAGGATGGACAGGGCAGATGAAGCTTTCTTT. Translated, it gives CASRMDRADEAFF.

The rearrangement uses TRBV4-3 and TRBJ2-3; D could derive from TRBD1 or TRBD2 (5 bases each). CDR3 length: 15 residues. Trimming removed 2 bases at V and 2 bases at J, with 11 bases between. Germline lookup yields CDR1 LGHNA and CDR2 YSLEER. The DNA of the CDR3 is TGCGCCAGCAGCCAAAGCGGCAGGGACACAGATACGCAGTATTTT. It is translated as CASSQSGRDTDTQYF.

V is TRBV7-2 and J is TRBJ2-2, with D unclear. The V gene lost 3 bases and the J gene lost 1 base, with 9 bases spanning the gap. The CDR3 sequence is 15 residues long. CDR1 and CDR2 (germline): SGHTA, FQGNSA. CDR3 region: CASSFGRRNTGELFF. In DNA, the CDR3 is TGTGCCAGCAGCTTTGGACGGCGGAACACCGGGGAGCTGTTTTTT.

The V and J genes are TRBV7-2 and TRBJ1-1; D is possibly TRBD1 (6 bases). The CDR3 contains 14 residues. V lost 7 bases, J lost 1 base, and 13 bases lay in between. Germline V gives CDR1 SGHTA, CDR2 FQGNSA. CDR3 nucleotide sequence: TGTGCCAGCAAGTCGGGGGCTGGGAACACTGAAGCTTTCTTT. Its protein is CASKSGAGNTEAFF. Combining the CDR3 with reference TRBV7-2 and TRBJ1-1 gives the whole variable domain GAGVSQSPSNKVTEKGKDVELRCDPISGHTALYWYRQSLGQGLEFLIYFQGNSAPDKSGLPSDRFSAERTGGSVSTLTIQRTQQEDSAVYLCASKSGAGNTEAFFGQGTRLTVV.

CDR3 DNA sequence: TGTGCCAGCAGCTCTCAGACAGGGGTCGGAAACACCATATATTTT. Translating it yields CASSSQTGVGNTIYF. The chain carries TRBV11-2 and TRBJ1-3; 8 bases are shared with TRBD1. The CDR3 extends over 15 amino acids. CDR1 SGHAT and CDR2 FQNNGV come from the germline V gene. The J segment lost 4 bases and the V segment lost 4 bases, leaving 6 bases of the junction unmatched.

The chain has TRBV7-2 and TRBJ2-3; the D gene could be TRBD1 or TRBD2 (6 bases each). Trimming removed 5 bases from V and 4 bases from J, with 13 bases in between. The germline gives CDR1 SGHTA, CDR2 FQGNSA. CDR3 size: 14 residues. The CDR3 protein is CASSRGGRADTQYF. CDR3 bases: TGTGCCAGCAGCCGTGGGGGGCGGGCAGATACGCAGTATTTT.